The T cell receptor (beta chain) described here comes from a study of T cells in Graves' hyperthyroidism and ophthalmopathy. Each patient was aged 18 to 65 and had newly diagnosed hyperthyroidism of under 2 months' duration. The germline CDR1 and CDR2 sequences are SNHLY and FYNNEI. The CDR3 loop spans 15 amino acids. V shed 3 bases, J shed 8 bases, and the junction held 5 bases outside the gene matches. RNA transcripts yielded amplified TCR beta CDR3 regions. HTBI primers were employed in a first-round RT-PCR of the TCR CDR3. Via MiXCR, TCRdb re-called the multiplex PCR reads, giving one row per CDR3 protein. The table shows about 180,000 distinct CDR3 sequences, with over 15% occurring only once.

Sequenced sample: blood. V is TRBV2 and J is TRBJ2-1; 12 nucleotides align to TRBD1. The sequence was obtained from a woman in her forties or fifties with Graves' hyperthyroidism. For the CDR3, the DNA is TGTGCCAGCAGTGAGACGGGACAGGGGGCGCATGAGCAGTTCTTC. It yields the protein CASSETGQGAHEQFF.